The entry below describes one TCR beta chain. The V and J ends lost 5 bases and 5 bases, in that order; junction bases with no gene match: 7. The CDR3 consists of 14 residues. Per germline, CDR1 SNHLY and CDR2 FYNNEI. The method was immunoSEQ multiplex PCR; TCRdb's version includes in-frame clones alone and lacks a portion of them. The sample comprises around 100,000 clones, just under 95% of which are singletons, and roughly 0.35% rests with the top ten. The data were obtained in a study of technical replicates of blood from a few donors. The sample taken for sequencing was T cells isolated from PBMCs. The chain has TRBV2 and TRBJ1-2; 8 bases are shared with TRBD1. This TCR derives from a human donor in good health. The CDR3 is CASSLARGPYGYTF. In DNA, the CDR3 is TGTGCCAGCAGTCTTGCCAGGGGGCCTTATGGCTACACCTTC.